The rows below give T cell receptor beta chains drawn from one sample of a study of cytomegalovirus exposure and HLA in healthy donors. TCRdb keeps only in-frame clones here, not all; method: immunoSEQ multiplex PCR. Of 250,000 to 400,000 clones listed, 88% are singletons. The sequenced material came from PBMCs. The receptors come from a man aged 25-45 years in good health and CMV-seronegative. Each CDR3 is given with its conserved first and last residue. D genes are given only for firm matches. Expanded clones are given a class, and other clones once, few, many or no size at all.

j_call v_call clone_size d_call cdr3_aa cdr3_nt
TRBJ2-5 TRBV19 NA NA CASSTIVGLETQYF TGTGCCAGTAGTACGATCGTTGGGCTCGAGACCCAGTACTTC
TRBJ2-1 TRBV18 NA TRBD1 CASSDQGASYNEQFF TGTGCCAGCTCAGATCAGGGGGCCTCCTACAATGAGCAGTTCTTC
TRBJ1-5 TRBV18 NA TRBD1 CASSPGVVRDRDYSNQPQHF TGTGCCAGCTCACCGGGAGTTGTAAGGGACAGAGATTATAGCAATCAGCCCCAGCATTTT
TRBJ1-3 TRBV9 NA NA CASSVGGALETIYF TGTGCCAGCAGCGTAGGTGGGGCCCTTGAGACCATATATTTT
TRBJ1-2 TRBV6-5 NA NA CASSYSWGLKGYTF TGTGCCAGCAGTTACTCTTGGGGGCTCAAAGGCTACACCTTC
TRBJ2-1 TRBV10-3 NA TRBD2 CAISESGAGGQNEQFF TGTGCCATCAGTGAGTCGGGAGCGGGGGGGCAAAATGAGCAGTTCTTC
TRBJ1-2 TRBV5-6 NA TRBD1 CASSSSTGWNYYGYTF TGTGCCAGCAGCTCCTCGACAGGGTGGAACTACTATGGCTACACCTTC
TRBJ1-1 TRBV18 NA NA CASSPRQVEEAFF TGTGCCAGCTCACCACGTCAGGTAGAAGAAGCTTTCTTT
TRBJ1-1 TRBV27 NA NA CASSLKGANTEAFF TGTGCCAGCAGTTTGAAAGGGGCGAACACTGAAGCTTTCTTT
TRBJ1-1 TRBV18 NA NA CASSPTGNTEAFF TGTGCCAGCTCACCGACAGGGAACACTGAAGCTTTCTTT
TRBJ1-5 TRBV6-1 NA NA CASIGGVPPQHF TGTGCCAGCATTGGGGGGGTGCCGCCCCAGCATTTT
TRBJ2-5 TRBV7-9 NA TRBD1 CASSLVAGGQETQYF TGTGCCAGCAGCTTAGTAGCAGGGGGTCAAGAGACCCAGTACTTC
TRBJ1-1 TRBV11-2 once NA CASSLNSASTEAFF TGTGCCAGCAGCTTGAACAGTGCGAGCACTGAAGCTTTCTTT
TRBJ2-5 TRBV9 NA NA CASSERALYQETQYF TGTGCCAGCAGCGAGAGGGCCCTGTACCAAGAGACCCAGTACTTC
TRBJ2-3 TRBV13 NA NA CASSSDISTDTQYF TGTGCCAGCAGCTCCGACATAAGCACAGATACGCAGTATTTT
TRBJ2-7 TRBV9 NA TRBD2 CASSPSGGLSYEQYF TGTGCCAGCAGCCCCAGCGGGGGTCTCTCCTACGAGCAGTACTTC
TRBJ2-2 TRBV19 NA TRBD1 CASRIPRTGGDGELFF TGTGCCAGTAGGATCCCCCGGACAGGGGGGGACGGGGAGCTGTTTTTT
TRBJ2-5 TRBV5-8 NA TRBD1 CASSPGQATLETQYF TGTGCCAGCAGCCCTGGACAGGCCACCTTAGAGACCCAGTACTTC
TRBJ2-5 TRBV4-1 NA TRBD2 CASSQDQQRGQETQYF TGCGCCAGCAGCCAAGATCAACAGCGGGGCCAAGAGACCCAGTACTTC
TRBJ2-1 TRBV27 NA TRBD2 CASGRRLAGSIEQFF TGTGCCAGCGGACGTCGACTAGCGGGGTCAATTGAGCAGTTCTTC
TRBJ2-2 TRBV29-1 once TRBD1 CSVGRDRGGTGELFF TGCAGCGTTGGAAGGGACAGGGGCGGCACCGGGGAGCTGTTTTTT
TRBJ2-7 TRBV6-1 NA TRBD1 CASKRQGSDYEQYF TGTGCCAGCAAACGACAGGGGTCAGACTACGAGCAGTACTTC
TRBJ2-7 TRBV10-1 once TRBD1 CASKPGQGSYEQYF TGCGCCAGCAAACCGGGACAGGGGTCCTACGAGCAGTACTTC
TRBJ2-7 TRBV5-1 NA NA CASSLEPGPYEQYF TGCGCCAGCAGCTTGGAACCAGGGCCTTACGAGCAGTACTTC
TRBJ2-7 TRBV7-9 NA NA CASSLTGAASYEQYF TGTGCCAGCAGCTTAACTGGGGCAGCTTCCTACGAGCAGTACTTC
TRBJ1-4 TRBV2 NA TRBD1 CASSGTGVNEKLFF TGTGCCAGCAGTGGGACAGGGGTTAATGAAAAACTGTTTTTT
TRBJ1-4 TRBV4-1 NA NA CASSLLAGMYNEKLFF TGCGCCAGCAGCCTCCTCGCAGGGATGTACAATGAAAAACTGTTTTTT
TRBJ2-5 TRBV13 NA TRBD2 CASSLQRGPTLYF TGTGCCAGCAGCTTACAGCGGGGGCCCACCCTGTACTTC